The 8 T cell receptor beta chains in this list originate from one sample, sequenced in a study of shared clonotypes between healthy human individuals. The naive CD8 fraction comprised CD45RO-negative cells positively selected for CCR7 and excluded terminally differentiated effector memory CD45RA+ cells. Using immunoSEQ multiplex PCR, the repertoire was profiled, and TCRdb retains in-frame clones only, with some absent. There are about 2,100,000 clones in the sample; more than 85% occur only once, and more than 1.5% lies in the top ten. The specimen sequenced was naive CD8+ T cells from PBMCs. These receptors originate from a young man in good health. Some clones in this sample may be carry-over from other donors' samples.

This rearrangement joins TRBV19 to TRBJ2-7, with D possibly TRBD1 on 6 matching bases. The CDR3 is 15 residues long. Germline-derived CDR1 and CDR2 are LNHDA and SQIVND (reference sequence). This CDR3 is CALVEGQGSPYEQYF. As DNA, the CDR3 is TGTGCTCTGGTAGAGGGGCAGGGGAGCCCCTACGAGCAGTACTTC.

CDR3 loop: CAISPARGGDEQYF. CDR3 DNA: TGTGCCATCAGTCCGGCGAGGGGGGGGGACGAGCAGTACTTC. The rearrangement links TRBV10-3 to TRBJ2-7; the D gene is possibly TRBD2 (7 bases). Trimming took off 5 bases at V and 5 bases at J, with 16 bases between the two ends. This CDR3 contains 14 residues. The germline V gene encodes CDR1 ENHRY and CDR2 SYGVKD.

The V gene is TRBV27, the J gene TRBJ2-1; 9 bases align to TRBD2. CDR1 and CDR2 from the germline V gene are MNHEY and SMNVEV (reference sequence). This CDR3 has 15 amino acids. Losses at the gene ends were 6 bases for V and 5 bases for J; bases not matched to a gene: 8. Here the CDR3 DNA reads TGTGCCAGCAGGCCTCTAGCGGGGTCGAACAATGAGCAGTTCTTC. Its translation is CASRPLAGSNNEQFF.

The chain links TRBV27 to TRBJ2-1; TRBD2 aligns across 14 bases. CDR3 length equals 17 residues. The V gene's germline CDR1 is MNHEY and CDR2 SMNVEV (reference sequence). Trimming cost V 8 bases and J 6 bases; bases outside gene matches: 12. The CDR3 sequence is CASRPLTSGRVGNEQFF. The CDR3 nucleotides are TGTGCCAGCCGGCCACTGACTAGCGGGAGGGTAGGCAATGAGCAGTTCTTC.

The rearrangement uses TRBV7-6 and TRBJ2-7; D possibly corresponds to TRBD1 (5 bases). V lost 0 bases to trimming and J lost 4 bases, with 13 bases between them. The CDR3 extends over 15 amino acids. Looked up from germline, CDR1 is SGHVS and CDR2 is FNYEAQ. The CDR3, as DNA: TGTGCCAGCAGCTTAGCGGCAGGGAAAGGGTACGAGCAGTACTTC. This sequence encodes CASSLAAGKGYEQYF.

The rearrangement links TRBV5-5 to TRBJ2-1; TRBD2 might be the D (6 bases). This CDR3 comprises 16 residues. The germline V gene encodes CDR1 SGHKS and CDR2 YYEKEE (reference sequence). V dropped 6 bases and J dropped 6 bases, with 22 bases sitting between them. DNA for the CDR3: TGTGCCAGCACCAAGGAGGGGCAGTGGGGCCTCAATGAGCAGTTCTTC. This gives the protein CASTKEGQWGLNEQFF. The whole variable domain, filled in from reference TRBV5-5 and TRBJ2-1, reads DAGVTQSPTHLIKTRGQQVTLRCSPISGHKSVSWYQQVLGQGPQFIFQYYEKEERGRGNFPDRFSARQFPNYSSELNVNALLLGDSALYLCASTKEGQWGLNEQFFGPGTRLTVL.

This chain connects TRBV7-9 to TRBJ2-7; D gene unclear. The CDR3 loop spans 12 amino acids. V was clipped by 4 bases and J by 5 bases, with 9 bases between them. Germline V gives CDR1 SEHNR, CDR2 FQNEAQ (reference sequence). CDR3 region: CASSSPGHEQYF. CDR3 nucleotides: TGTGCCAGCAGCTCCCCGGGTCACGAGCAGTACTTC.

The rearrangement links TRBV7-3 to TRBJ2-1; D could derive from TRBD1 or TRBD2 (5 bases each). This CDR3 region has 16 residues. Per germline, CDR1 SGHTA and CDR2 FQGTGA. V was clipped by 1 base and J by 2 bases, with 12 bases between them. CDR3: CASSLMGVAPYNEQFF. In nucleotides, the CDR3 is TGTGCCAGCAGCTTAATGGGGGTAGCTCCCTACAATGAGCAGTTCTTC.